The clone carrying this T cell receptor beta chain was counted a few times. The method was immunoSEQ multiplex PCR; TCRdb's version includes in-frame clones alone and lacks a portion of them. The sample yields a few hundred thousand clones, about 86% seen once. The data are from a study of blood T cell repertoires in COVID-19. Study-level information: The cDNA or gDNA used as material had been derived from T cells, B-cell-depleted T cells, or PBMCs.

Cohorts were determined from participant-reported clinical history. J lost 8 bases, V lost 3 bases, and 12 bases had no gene match. Germline lookup yields CDR1 LGHNA and CDR2 YSLEER. CDR3 length: 16 amino acids. Source material: PBMCs or T cells enriched from blood (not recorded which). The TCR comes from a woman between 40 and 50 years old with acute COVID-19. V usage is TRBV4-3 and J usage is TRBJ2-3; TRBD2 matches 9 bases. CDR3 nucleotides: TGCGCCAGCAGCCAGGGCCTAGCGGGGTCACAGGTTACGCAGTATTTT. This encodes CASSQGLAGSQVTQYF.